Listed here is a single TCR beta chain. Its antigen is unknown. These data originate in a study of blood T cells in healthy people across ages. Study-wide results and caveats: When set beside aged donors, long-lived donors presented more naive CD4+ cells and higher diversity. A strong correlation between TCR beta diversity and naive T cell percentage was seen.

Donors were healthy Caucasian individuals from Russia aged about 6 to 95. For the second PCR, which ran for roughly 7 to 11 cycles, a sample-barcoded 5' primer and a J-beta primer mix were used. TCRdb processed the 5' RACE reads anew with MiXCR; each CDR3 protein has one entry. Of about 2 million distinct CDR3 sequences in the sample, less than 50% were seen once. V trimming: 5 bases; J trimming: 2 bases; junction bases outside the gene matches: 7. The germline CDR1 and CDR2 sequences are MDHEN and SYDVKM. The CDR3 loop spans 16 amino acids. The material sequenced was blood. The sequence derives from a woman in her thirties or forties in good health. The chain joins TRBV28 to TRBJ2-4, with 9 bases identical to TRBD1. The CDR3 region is CASSGRDRVTKNIQYF. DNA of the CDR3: TGTGCCAGCAGTGGCCGGGACAGGGTCACCAAAAACATTCAGTACTTC.